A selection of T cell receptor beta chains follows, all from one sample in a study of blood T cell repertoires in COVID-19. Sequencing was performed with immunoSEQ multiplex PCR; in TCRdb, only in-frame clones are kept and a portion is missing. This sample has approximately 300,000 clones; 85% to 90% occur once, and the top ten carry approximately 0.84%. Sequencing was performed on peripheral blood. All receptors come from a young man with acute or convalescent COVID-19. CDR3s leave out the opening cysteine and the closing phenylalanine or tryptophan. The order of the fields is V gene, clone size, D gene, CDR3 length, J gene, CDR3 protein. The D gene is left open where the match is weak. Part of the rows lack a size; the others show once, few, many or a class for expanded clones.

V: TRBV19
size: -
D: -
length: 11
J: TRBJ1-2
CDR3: ASSLEAGFGYT

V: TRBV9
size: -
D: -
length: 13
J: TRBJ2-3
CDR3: ASSVAASSTDTQY

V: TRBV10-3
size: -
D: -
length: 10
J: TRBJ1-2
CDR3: AISVDRYGYT

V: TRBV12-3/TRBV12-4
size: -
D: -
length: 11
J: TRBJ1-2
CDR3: ASSFFGGDGYT

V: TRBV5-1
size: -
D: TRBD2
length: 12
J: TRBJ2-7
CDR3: ASSWTSPTGEQY

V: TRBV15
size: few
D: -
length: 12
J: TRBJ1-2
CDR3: ATSRGGGGDGYT

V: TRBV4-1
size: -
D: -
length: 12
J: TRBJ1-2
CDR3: ASTPSGGPKGYT

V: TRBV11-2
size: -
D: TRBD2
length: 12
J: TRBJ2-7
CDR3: ASSLTSGSYEQY

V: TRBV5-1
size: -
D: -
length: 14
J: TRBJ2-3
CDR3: ASSSLRGSLTDTQY

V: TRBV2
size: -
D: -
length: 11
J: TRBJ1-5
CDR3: ASTRTEGQPQH

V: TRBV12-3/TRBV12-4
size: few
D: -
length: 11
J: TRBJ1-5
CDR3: ASSFRGNQPQH

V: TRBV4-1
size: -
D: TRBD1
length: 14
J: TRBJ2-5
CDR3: ASSPIQGAGRETQY

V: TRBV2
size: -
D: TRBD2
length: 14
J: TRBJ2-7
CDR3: ASSHGLAGSSYEQY

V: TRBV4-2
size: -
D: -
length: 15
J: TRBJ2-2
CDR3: ASSHLGGGTNTGELF

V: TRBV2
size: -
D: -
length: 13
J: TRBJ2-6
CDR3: ASRGTKTGANVLT

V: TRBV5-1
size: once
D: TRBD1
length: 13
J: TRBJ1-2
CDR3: ASSWTGAQNYGYT

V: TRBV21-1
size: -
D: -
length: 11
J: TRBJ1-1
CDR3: ASSFQSREVAF

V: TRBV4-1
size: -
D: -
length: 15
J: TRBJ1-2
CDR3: ASSQVSTSWGGYGYT

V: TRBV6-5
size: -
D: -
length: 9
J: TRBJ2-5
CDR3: ASSLQETQY

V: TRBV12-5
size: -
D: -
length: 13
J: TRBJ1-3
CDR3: ASGLVSSSGNTIY

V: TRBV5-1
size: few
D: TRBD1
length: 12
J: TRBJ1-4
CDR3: ASSPGTGVEKLF

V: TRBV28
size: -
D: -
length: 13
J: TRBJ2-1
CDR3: ASSLSWQEGHEQF

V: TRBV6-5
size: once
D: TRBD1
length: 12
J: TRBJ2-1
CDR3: ASRGTGKNNEQF

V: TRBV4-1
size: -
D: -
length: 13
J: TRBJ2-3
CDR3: ASSPRRASTDTQY

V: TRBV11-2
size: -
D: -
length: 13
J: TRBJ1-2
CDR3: ASLGNLPTGYGYT

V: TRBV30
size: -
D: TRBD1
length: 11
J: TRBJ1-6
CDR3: AHAGQGISPLH

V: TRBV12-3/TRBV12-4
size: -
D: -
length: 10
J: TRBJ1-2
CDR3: ASSYSTGGYT

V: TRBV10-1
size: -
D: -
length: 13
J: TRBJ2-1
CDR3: ATSSARTKNGEQF

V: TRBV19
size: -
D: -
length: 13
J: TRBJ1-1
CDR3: ASSRQPINRAEAF

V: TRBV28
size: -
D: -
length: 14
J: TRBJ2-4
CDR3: ASTSRKGDRENIQY

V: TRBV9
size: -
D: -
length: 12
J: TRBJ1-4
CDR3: ASSAGSTNEKLF

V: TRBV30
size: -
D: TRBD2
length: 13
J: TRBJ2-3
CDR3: AWSVPAGVTDTQY

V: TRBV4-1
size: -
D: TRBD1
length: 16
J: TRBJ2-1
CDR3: ASSQGTGGESSYNEQF

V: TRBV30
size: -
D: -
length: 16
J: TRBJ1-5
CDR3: AWSVGTGRVLGNQPQH

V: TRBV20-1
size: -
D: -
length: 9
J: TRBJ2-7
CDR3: SAYIRGEQY

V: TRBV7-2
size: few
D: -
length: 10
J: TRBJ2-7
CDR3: ASSSRAYEQY

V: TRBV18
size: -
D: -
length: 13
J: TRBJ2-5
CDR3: ASSPRQGFGETQY

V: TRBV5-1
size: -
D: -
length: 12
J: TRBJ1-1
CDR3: ASSPGGGHTEAF

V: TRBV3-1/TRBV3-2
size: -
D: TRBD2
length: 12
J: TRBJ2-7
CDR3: ASRGRTSGEEQY

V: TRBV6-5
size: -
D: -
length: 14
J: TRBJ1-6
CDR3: ASSYRRRSYNSPLH

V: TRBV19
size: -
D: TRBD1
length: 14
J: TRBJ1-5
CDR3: ASSIGYRGGGQPQH

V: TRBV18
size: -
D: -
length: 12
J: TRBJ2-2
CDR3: ASSPSLDTGELF

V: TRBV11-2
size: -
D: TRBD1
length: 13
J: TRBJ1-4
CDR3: ASSLAGQAYEKLF

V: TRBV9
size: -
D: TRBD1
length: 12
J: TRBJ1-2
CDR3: ASSVAQGPGGYT

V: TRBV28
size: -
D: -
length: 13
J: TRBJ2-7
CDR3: ASSLTGVGSYEQY

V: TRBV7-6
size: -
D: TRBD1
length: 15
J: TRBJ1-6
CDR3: ASSLGQHSSYNSPLH

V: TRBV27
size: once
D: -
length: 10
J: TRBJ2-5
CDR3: ASRLTKGAQY

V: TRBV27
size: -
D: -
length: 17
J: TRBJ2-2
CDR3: ASSLSRGTGETGTGELF

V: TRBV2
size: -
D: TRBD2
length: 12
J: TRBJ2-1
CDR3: ASSAGGPGNEQF

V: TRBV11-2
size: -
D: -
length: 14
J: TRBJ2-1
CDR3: ASSLATGTRADEQF

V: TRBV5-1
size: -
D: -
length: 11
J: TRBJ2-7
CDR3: ASSLDYSYEQY

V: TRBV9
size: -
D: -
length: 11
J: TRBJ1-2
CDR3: ASSVATRSGYT

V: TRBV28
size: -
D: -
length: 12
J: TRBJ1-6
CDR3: ASSSAREGSPLH

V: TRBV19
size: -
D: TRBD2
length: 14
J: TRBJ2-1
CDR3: ASSTLLAGSYNEQF

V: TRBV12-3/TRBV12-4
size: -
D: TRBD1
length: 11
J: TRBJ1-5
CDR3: ASSLKSRGVQH

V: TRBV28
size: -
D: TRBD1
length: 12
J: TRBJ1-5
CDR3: ASRAGTANQPQH